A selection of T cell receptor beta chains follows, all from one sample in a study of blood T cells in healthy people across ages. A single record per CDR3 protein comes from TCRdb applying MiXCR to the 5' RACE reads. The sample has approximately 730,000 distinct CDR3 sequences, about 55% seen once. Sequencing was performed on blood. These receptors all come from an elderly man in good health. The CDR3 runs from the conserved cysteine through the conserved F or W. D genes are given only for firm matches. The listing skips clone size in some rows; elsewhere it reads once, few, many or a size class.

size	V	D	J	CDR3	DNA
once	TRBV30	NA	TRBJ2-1	CAWSGQFYNEQFF	TGTGCCTGGAGTGGGCAGTTCTACAATGAGCAGTTCTTC
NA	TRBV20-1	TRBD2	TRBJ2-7	CSARDGEGIYEQYF	TGCAGTGCTAGAGACGGGGAGGGGATCTACGAGCAGTACTTC
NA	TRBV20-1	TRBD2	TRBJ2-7	CSARIREGLYEQYF	TGCAGTGCTAGAATACGGGAGGGCCTCTACGAGCAGTACTTC
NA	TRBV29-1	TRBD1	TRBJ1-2	CSTDRVLYGYTF	TGCAGCACGGACAGGGTCCTCTATGGCTACACCTTC
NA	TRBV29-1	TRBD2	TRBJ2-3	CSVEGLAGAPDTQYF	TGCAGCGTTGAAGGGCTAGCGGGAGCTCCAGATACGCAGTATTTT
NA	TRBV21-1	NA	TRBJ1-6	CASSKVRTGALHF	TGTGCCAGCAGCAAAGTGAGAACAGGTGCCCTCCACTTT
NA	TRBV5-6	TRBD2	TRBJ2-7	CASSPGLAEVYEQYF	TGTGCCAGCAGCCCAGGACTAGCGGAAGTTTACGAGCAGTACTTC
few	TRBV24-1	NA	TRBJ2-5	CATSDPGHSQETQYF	TGTGCCACCAGTGACCCGGGACACAGCCAAGAGACCCAGTACTTC
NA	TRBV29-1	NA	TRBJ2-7	CSVDVLAQGAYEQYF	TGCAGCGTTGATGTTCTGGCTCAGGGCGCCTACGAGCAGTACTTC
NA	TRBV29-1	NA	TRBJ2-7	CSVAAGYEQYF	TGCAGCGTAGCAGCAGGGTACGAGCAGTACTTC
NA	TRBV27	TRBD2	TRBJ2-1	CASRFLAGGHYNEQFF	TGTGCCAGCCGTTTTCTAGCGGGAGGCCATTACAATGAGCAGTTCTTC
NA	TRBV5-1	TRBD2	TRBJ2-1	CASSPRLGRGGISTSYNEQFF	TGCGCCAGCAGCCCGCGCCTGGGGCGCGGGGGGATTAGTACTTCCTACAATGAGCAGTTCTTC
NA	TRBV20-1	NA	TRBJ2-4	CSGQGQRRNIQYF	TGCAGCGGCCAGGGGCAAAGACGGAACATTCAGTACTTC
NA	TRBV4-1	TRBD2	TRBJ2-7	CASSQVASGRPYEQYF	TGCGCCAGCAGCCAAGTGGCTAGCGGGCGACCCTACGAGCAGTACTTC
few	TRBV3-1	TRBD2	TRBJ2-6	CASSQGLAGGSRSGANVLTF	TGTGCCAGCAGCCAAGGTTTAGCGGGAGGGTCCCGCTCTGGGGCCAACGTCCTGACTTTC
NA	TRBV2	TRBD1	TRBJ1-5	CASSERVQGGQPQHF	TGTGCCAGCAGTGAACGGGTACAGGGGGGACAGCCCCAGCATTTT
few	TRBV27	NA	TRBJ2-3	CASSSQSGRISTDTQYF	TGTGCCAGCAGTTCTCAAAGCGGGCGGATAAGCACAGATACGCAGTATTTT
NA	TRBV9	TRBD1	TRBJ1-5	CASSVGQGVDQPQHF	TGTGCCAGCAGCGTGGGACAGGGGGTTGATCAGCCCCAGCATTTT
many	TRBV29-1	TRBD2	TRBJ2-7	CSAGGSSYEQYF	TGCAGCGCAGGCGGGAGCTCCTACGAGCAGTACTTC
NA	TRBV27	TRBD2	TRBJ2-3	CASSSALVLAGRHRYAYF	TGTGCCAGCAGTTCCGCCCTCGTACTAGCGGGAAGGCACAGATACGCGTATTTT
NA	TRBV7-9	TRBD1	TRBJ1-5	CASSLTLGQGDNQPQHF	TGTGCCAGCAGTTTAACCCTCGGACAGGGGGACAATCAGCCCCAGCATTTT
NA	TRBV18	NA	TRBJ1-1	CASSGAGDEAFF	TGTGCCAGCTCAGGAGCAGGAGATGAAGCTTTCTTT
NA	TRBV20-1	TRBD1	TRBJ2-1	CSARGQGEQFF	TGCAGTGCTAGAGGACAGGGAGAGCAGTTCTTC
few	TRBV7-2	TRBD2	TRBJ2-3	CASCRRAAASGRRKGDTQYF	TGTGCCAGCTGCCGACGTGCCGCGGCTAGCGGGAGGCGAAAGGGAGATACGCAGTATTTT
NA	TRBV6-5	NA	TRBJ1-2	CASSPPRGGGYTF	TGTGCCAGCAGTCCCCCAAGAGGTGGCGGCTACACCTTC
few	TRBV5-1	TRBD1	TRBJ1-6	CASRPAGTGGITPLHF	TGCGCCAGCAGGCCGGCCGGGACAGGGGGTATCACACCCCTCCACTTT
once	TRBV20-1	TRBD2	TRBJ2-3	CSAGKRRERFPTDTQYF	TGCAGTGCCGGCAAAAGGCGGGAGAGGTTCCCCACAGATACGCAGTATTTT
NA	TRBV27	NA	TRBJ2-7	CASSLGQIWNEQYF	TGTGCCAGCAGTTTAGGACAGATCTGGAACGAGCAGTACTTC
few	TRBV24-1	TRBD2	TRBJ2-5	CATSDSSGSGETQYF	TGTGCCACCAGTGATTCGAGCGGGAGTGGTGAGACCCAGTACTTC
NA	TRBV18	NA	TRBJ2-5	CASSPPSTQETQYF	TGTGCCAGCTCACCACCTAGCACCCAAGAGACCCAGTACTTC
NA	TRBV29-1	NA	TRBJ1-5	CSAQSAINQPQHF	TGCAGCGCTCAGTCGGCCATTAATCAGCCCCAGCATTTT
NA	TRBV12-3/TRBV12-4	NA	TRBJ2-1	CASSLALVAADNEQFF	TGTGCCAGCAGTTTAGCGCTGGTAGCGGCAGACAATGAGCAGTTCTTC
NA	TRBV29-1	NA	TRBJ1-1	CSAERGSEAFF	TGCAGCGCGGAAAGGGGTTCTGAAGCTTTCTTT
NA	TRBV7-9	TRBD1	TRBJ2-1	CASRRTGLVNEQFF	TGTGCCAGCAGGAGGACAGGGTTGGTGAATGAGCAGTTCTTC
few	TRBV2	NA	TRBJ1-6	CASSGPGRGAPLHF	TGTGCCAGCTCTGGGCCGGGACGAGGTGCACCCCTCCACTTT
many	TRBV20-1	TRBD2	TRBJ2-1	CSADDAERELREQFF	TGCAGTGCTGACGACGCTGAGCGGGAGTTGCGGGAGCAGTTCTTC
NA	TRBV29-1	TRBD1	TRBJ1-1	CSVGSLQGVNTEAFF	TGCAGCGTTGGATCCCTCCAGGGGGTGAACACTGAAGCTTTCTTT
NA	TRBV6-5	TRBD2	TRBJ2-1	CASSLAGGHNGQFF	TGTGCCAGCAGCCTAGCGGGAGGGCACAATGGGCAGTTCTTC
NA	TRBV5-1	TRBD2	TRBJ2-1	CASSSGLGSSYNEQFF	TGCGCCAGCAGCTCCGGACTAGGCAGCTCCTACAATGAGCAGTTCTTC
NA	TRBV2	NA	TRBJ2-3	CASSVGQSLQHRYAYF	TGTGCCAGCAGTGTGGGACAAAGCCTCCAGCACAGATACGCGTATTTT
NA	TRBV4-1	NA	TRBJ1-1	CASSQILLQWATEAFF	TGCGCCAGCAGCCAAATACTACTGCAATGGGCCACTGAAGCTTTCTTT
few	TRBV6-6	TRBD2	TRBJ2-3	CASSYLSTSGKHRYAYF	TGTGCCAGCAGTTACCTTTCGACTAGCGGGAAGCACAGATACGCGTATTTT
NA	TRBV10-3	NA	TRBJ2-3	CAISESGTSSDAYF	TGTGCCATCAGTGAGTCCGGGACATCCTCAGACGCGTATTTT
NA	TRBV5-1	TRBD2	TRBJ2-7	CASSLMPGRMVEQYF	TGCGCCAGCAGCTTGATGCCCGGGAGGATGGTCGAGCAGTACTTC
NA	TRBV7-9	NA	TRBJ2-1	CASSEGGTAHNEQFF	TGTGCCAGCAGTGAAGGAGGGACTGCCCACAATGAGCAGTTCTTC
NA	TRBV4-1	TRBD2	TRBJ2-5	CASSQAAGGLQETQYF	TGCGCCAGCAGCCAAGCGGCGGGAGGCCTTCAAGAGACCCAGTACTTC
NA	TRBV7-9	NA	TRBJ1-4	CATQIKGGLTNEKLFF	TGTGCCACCCAGATCAAGGGGGGCCTAACTAATGAAAAACTGTTTTTT
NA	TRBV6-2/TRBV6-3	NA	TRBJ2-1	CASSFGAGRNQETQFF	TGTGCCAGCAGTTTTGGGGCGGGACGAAACCAAGAGACCCAGTTCTTC